Detailed here is one T cell receptor beta chain. This sample is part of a study of shared clonotypes between healthy human individuals. Study-level background: Researchers drew samples from a couple of women and three men aged 18 to 49.

Trimming removed 0 bases at V and 4 bases at J, with 10 bases between. Germline V gives CDR1 SGHRS, CDR2 YFSETQ. The CDR3 totals 14 residues. Authors' data handling: For the immunoSEQ data, sequences were junction-only without quality scores, so filtering differed. Produced via immunoSEQ multiplex PCR; TCRdb's table is partial and in-frame only. The V and J calls and clone size were taken over from that table, and D and trimming were inferred from the DNA. The repertoire holds about 490,000 clones, with 60% to 85% as singletons. Sequencing input: PBMCs. The TCR comes from a woman in her forties in good health. Some clones in this sample may be carry-over from other donors' samples. The genes are TRBV5-1 and TRBJ1-1; maybe TRBD1 (6 bases). CDR3 sequence: CASSLEGGITEAFF. In DNA form, the CDR3 reads TGCGCCAGCAGCTTGGAAGGGGGGATCACTGAAGCTTTCTTT.